Below are 10 T cell receptor beta chains sequenced from a single sample in a study of shared clonotypes between healthy human individuals. Assay: immunoSEQ multiplex PCR; the TCRdb copy retains only in-frame clones and omits some. The sample consists of some 600,000 clones, approximately 96% of them appearing once. Naivety among CD8 cells was defined by CD45RO negativity and positive CCR7 selection, thereby excluding terminally differentiated effector memory CD45RA+ cells. Material: naive CD8+ T cells sorted from blood. The receptors come from a woman aged 30 to 39 in good health.

CDR3: CASGASSYEQYF. CDR3 sequence (DNA): TGTGCCAGCGGGGCCAGCTCCTACGAGCAGTACTTC. V is TRBV27 and J is TRBJ2-7; D possibly corresponds to TRBD1 (5 bases). The CDR3 runs 12 residues. Germline V gene lookup returns CDR1 MNHEY and CDR2 SMNVEV (reference sequence). V lost 8 bases and J 0 bases, leaving 8 bases between the germline ends.

A remark on this clone: Different DNA sequences within this sample yield the same CDR3. The rearrangement joins TRBV28 to TRBJ2-1; the match to TRBD1 covers 7 bases. The trim removed 2 bases at V and 2 bases at J, leaving 3 bases unmatched. The CDR3 sequence is 15 residues long. Germline CDR1 MDHEN, CDR2 SYDVKM. CDR3 in amino acids: CASSLGQGAYNEQFF. The CDR3 DNA is TGTGCCAGCAGTTTAGGGCAGGGGGCCTACAATGAGCAGTTCTTC.

The chain couples TRBV5-1 to TRBJ2-5; D gene uncertain. The CDR3 consists of 15 residues. Germline V gene sequence: CDR1 SGHRS, CDR2 YFSETQ. V was shortened by 4 bases and J by 3 bases, with 16 bases between the two germline ends. The chain's CDR3 is CASSPQRPSKETQYF. The CDR3 nucleotides read TGCGCCAGCAGCCCACAGCGACCATCTAAAGAGACCCAGTACTTC.

A single count supports this clone. The sample contains more than one DNA sequence encoding this CDR3. The rearrangement uses TRBV5-6 and TRBJ2-1; possibly TRBD1 or TRBD2 for D (6 bases each). The CDR3 has 13 amino acids. V gave up 0 bases and J gave up 8 bases, with 9 bases separating them. Per germline, CDR1 SGHDT and CDR2 YYEEEE. CDR3 residues: CASSLVRGHEQFF. The CDR3 DNA is TGTGCCAGCAGCTTGGTTCGGGGGCATGAGCAGTTCTTC.

The CDR3 here is CASSIGRDRGYEQYF. The CDR3 region has the DNA TGTGCCAGTAGTATAGGCCGGGACAGGGGGTACGAGCAGTACTTC. The V call is TRBV19, the J call TRBJ2-7, with 11 nucleotides matching TRBD1. Germline-derived CDR1 and CDR2 are LNHDA and SQIVND (reference sequence). Trimming took 1 base from V and 4 from J; bases not matched to a gene: 3. CDR3 size: 15 residues.

The J gene is TRBJ2-4, the V gene TRBV19, with a possible D match to TRBD1 (5 bases). The V and J ends lost 9 bases and 0 bases respectively, with 21 bases between them. Germline V gene data show CDR1 as LNHDA and CDR2 as SQIVND (reference sequence). This CDR3 is 17 amino acids long. This CDR3 reads CASWPGPNSLAKNIQYF. The CDR3 DNA reads TGTGCCAGCTGGCCAGGGCCTAACAGTCTAGCCAAAAACATTCAGTACTTC. Variable domain in full (rest from reference TRBV19 and TRBJ2-4): DGGITQSPKYLFRKEGQNVTLSCEQNLNHDAMYWYRQDPGQGLRLIYYSQIVNDFQKGDIAEGYSVSREKKESFPLTVTSAQKNPTAFYLCASWPGPNSLAKNIQYFGAGTRLSVL.

The CDR3 DNA is TGTGCCAGCAACAATCAGCCCCAGCATTTT. Its protein product is CASNNQPQHF. The chain is built from TRBV28 and TRBJ1-5; D not resolved. Trimming pared 7 bases from V and 3 bases from J, leaving 1 base between. In germline, CDR1 is MDHEN, CDR2 SYDVKM. The CDR3 is made up of 10 amino acids.

The rearrangement joins TRBV19 to TRBJ2-2, with D possibly matching TRBD2 (6 bases). The CDR3 runs 15 residues. V was shortened by 5 bases and J by 1 base, with 11 bases between the two germline ends. CDR1 and CDR2 (germline): LNHDA, SQIVND (reference sequence). For the CDR3, the DNA is TGTGCCAGTAGTTACAGGCGGGAGAACACCGGGGAGCTGTTTTTT. Its translation is CASSYRRENTGELFF.

This clone was found a few times. The rearrangement links TRBV9 to TRBJ2-7; no definite D call. In germline, CDR1 is SGDLS, CDR2 YYNGEE. Trimming stripped 0 bases from V and 6 bases from J, with 13 bases between. This CDR3 comprises 14 residues. The CDR3 nucleotides read TGTGCCAGCAGCGTAGGAGTGCAGGTGAGCGAGCAGTACTTC. It yields the protein CASSVGVQVSEQYF.

The chain has TRBV14 and TRBJ2-3; no definite D call. CDR3 size: 14 residues. V was pared by 4 bases and J by 0 bases, with 8 bases between. Germline CDR1 and CDR2: SGHDN and FVKESK. In nucleotides, the CDR3 is TGTGCCAGCAGCCCCCCGACAAGCACAGATACGCAGTATTTT. This codes for CASSPPTSTDTQYF. Complete variable domain (other parts from reference TRBV14 and TRBJ2-3): EAGVTQFPSHSVIEKGQTVTLRCDPISGHDNLYWYRRVMGKEIKFLLHFVKESKQDESGMPNNRFLAERTGGTYSTLKVQPAELEDSGVYFCASSPPTSTDTQYFGPGTRLTVL.